The 5 T cell receptor beta chains below come from one sample, sequenced in a study of CD8 T cells in Susac syndrome. An input of about 0.5 to 1 ug of RNA was subjected to reverse transcription using random hexamers. TCRdb analysed the immunoSEQ multiplex PCR reads with MiXCR anew, one entry per CDR3 protein. The data show about 430,000 distinct CDR3 sequences, 75% to 90% seen once. Sequenced input: CD8+ T cells from PBMCs. These receptors were collected from a human donor with multiple sclerosis.

The chain has TRBV6-5 and TRBJ2-3, with 13 positions matching TRBD2. V gave up 2 bases and J gave up 5 bases; unmatched junction bases: 13. This CDR3 spans 19 amino acids. Looked up from germline, CDR1 is MNHEY and CDR2 is SVGAGI. CDR3 DNA: TGTGCCAGCAGTTACCTTAACCAGGGACTAGCGGGGAAGGAAGATACGCAGTATTTT. As protein: CASSYLNQGLAGKEDTQYF.

The chain combines TRBV4-1 with TRBJ1-1, with unresolved D. Germline V gene data show CDR1 as MGHRA and CDR2 as YSYEKL. The V end lost 4 bases, the J end lost 6 bases, and 15 bases lay between the germline ends. This CDR3 spans 14 amino acids. CDR3 sequence: CASSPVPLSAEAFF. The DNA of the CDR3 is TGCGCCAGCAGCCCCGTGCCCCTAAGCGCTGAAGCTTTCTTT.

The chain links TRBV7-6 to TRBJ2-7; no clear D gene. This CDR3 is built from 16 residues. V was cut by 1 base and J by 6 bases, with 19 bases left in between. Germline V gives CDR1 SGHVS, CDR2 FNYEAQ. The CDR3, as DNA: TGTGCCAGCAGCTTAGGCCCCGAACTTGCTGGTCTCGAGCAGTACTTC. It is translated as CASSLGPELAGLEQYF.

The chain uses TRBV27 and TRBJ2-5, with TRBD1 matching 8 bases. The CDR3 runs 13 residues. Germline V gives CDR1 MNHEY, CDR2 SMNVEV (reference sequence). Trimming removed 9 bases from V and 4 bases from J; junction bases left unmatched: 7. CDR3 sequence reads: CASSTGEAETQYF. In DNA form, the CDR3 reads TGTGCCAGTTCGACAGGGGAGGCAGAGACCCAGTACTTC.

The chain links TRBV29-1 to TRBJ2-7; 14 bases fit TRBD2. The germline gives CDR1 SQVTM, CDR2 ANQGSEA. The trim removed 2 bases at V and 7 bases at J, leaving 4 bases unmatched. The length of the CDR3 is 14 residues. This CDR3 reads CSVESGLAGEEQYF. The CDR3 DNA reads TGCAGCGTTGAATCGGGACTAGCGGGGGAAGAGCAGTACTTC.